This entry lists 3 T cell receptor beta chains sequenced from one sample in a study of circulating and synovial CD4+ cells in juvenile arthritis. Profiled with immunoSEQ multiplex PCR; TCRdb holds only in-frame clones, not every one. The sample includes a few thousand clones, 90% of them seen just once. What was sequenced was HLA-DR+ CD4+ T cells from blood. Regarding subset: circulating pathogenic-like lymphocytes, sorted as HLA-DR+CD14-CD3+CD4+CD25low/- blood T cells. The receptors stem from a human donor with juvenile idiopathic arthritis.

This clone has only one observation. V gene TRBV10-3 combines with J gene TRBJ2-1, with TRBD1 matching over 7 bases. Germline lookup yields CDR1 ENHRY and CDR2 SYGVKD. CDR3 length: 15 residues. The J segment lost 8 bases and the V segment lost 7 bases, leaving 14 bases of the junction unmatched. This CDR3 reads CAITVGTALSDEQFF. The CDR3 DNA follows: TGTGCCATCACGGTAGGGACAGCCCTTTCCGATGAGCAGTTCTTC.

The rearrangement uses TRBV6-6 and TRBJ2-5, with a tentative D call TRBD2 (5 bases). The CDR3 length is 14 residues. Germline CDR1 is MNHNY and CDR2 is SVGAGI (reference sequence). V was cut by 6 bases and J by 4 bases, with 15 bases left in between. CDR3 sequence (DNA): TGTGCCAGCAGGCCCACGGGGTCCGGAGAGACCCAGTACTTC. Translating it yields CASRPTGSGETQYF.

The rearrangement links TRBV19 to TRBJ1-4; the match to TRBD1 covers 7 bases. This CDR3 contains 13 residues. The germline gives CDR1 LNHDA, CDR2 SQIVND (reference sequence). V lost 8 bases and J lost 4; bases outside the gene matches: 4. In nucleotides, the CDR3 is TGTGCCAGTTCGGGACAGAATAATGAAAAACTGTTTTTT. Translation: CASSGQNNEKLFF.